These T cell receptor beta chains were read from a single sample in a study of shared clonotypes between healthy human individuals. Clones were sequenced by immunoSEQ multiplex PCR, and TCRdb holds only the in-frame ones, with some missing. Altogether about 470,000 clones are present, more than 75% being singletons, with the ten largest covering about 13%. What was sequenced was PBMCs. The receptors come from a woman between 35 and 50 years old in good health. Some clones in this sample may be carry-over from other donors' samples. CDR3s include the opening cysteine and the closing phenylalanine or tryptophan. Each record gives: D gene, clone size, V gene, J gene, CDR3 protein, CDR3 DNA. D genes are given only for firm matches. Clone size appears in some rows only: once, few, many, or a class for an expanded clone.

>TRBD2|NA|TRBV7-9|TRBJ2-2
CASSPYSGSSDTGELFF
TGTGCCAGCAGCCCATATAGCGGGAGCAGCGACACCGGGGAGCTGTTTTTT
>NA|NA|TRBV7-7|TRBJ2-2
CASSLNPGDTGELFF
TGTGCTAGCAGCCTCAATCCAGGGGACACCGGGGAGCTGTTTTTT
>TRBD1|NA|TRBV5-1|TRBJ2-5
CASSLGQGALLETQYF
TGCGCCAGCAGCTTGGGACAGGGGGCGCTTTTGGAGACCCAGTACTTC
>TRBD2|NA|TRBV7-2|TRBJ2-1
CASSKRGPGGSNEQFF
TGTGCCAGCAGCAAGAGAGGGCCCGGGGGGTCCAATGAGCAGTTCTTC
>NA|NA|TRBV5-1|TRBJ2-4
CASRAGSGNIQYF
TGCGCCAGCAGAGCAGGGTCGGGAAACATTCAGTACTTC
>NA|NA|TRBV28|TRBJ2-5
CASKGNMGTQYF
TGTGCCAGCAAGGGGAACATGGGGACCCAGTACTTC
>NA|NA|TRBV19|TRBJ2-7
CASTPIAWGPYEQYF
TGTGCCAGTACCCCTATAGCCTGGGGACCCTACGAGCAGTACTTC
>TRBD2|NA|TRBV27|TRBJ2-1
CASSPTSDTYNEQFF
TGTGCCAGCAGCCCGACTAGCGATACTTACAATGAGCAGTTCTTC
>TRBD1|NA|TRBV28|TRBJ2-7
CASSLWGQGAREQYF
TGTGCCAGCAGTTTATGGGGACAGGGGGCAAGGGAGCAGTACTTC
>TRBD2|NA|TRBV7-2|TRBJ2-3
CASSPGLDGDTQYF
TGTGCCAGCAGCCCCGGACTAGATGGCGATACGCAGTATTTT
>NA|NA|TRBV28|TRBJ1-6
CASSLVGSSYNSPLHF
TGTGCCAGCAGTTTAGTGGGAAGCTCCTATAATTCACCCCTCCACTTT
>NA|NA|TRBV27|TRBJ1-2
CASSWDDNGYTF
TGTGCCAGCAGTTGGGACGACAATGGCTACACCTTC
>NA|NA|TRBV4-1|TRBJ2-5
CASSQELGTGRRETQYF
TGCGCCAGCAGCCAAGAGCTCGGCACAGGGAGACGAGAGACCCAGTACTTC
>TRBD2|NA|TRBV9|TRBJ2-7
CASSVGGTSVGEQYF
TGTGCCAGCAGCGTAGGGGGGACTAGCGTGGGCGAGCAGTACTTC
>TRBD1|once|TRBV9|TRBJ1-3
CASSVGARTGTFSGNTIYF
TGTGCCAGCAGCGTAGGGGCCAGGACAGGCACATTCTCTGGAAACACCATATATTTT
>NA|NA|TRBV5-1|TRBJ2-2
CASSMQGATGELFF
TGCGCCAGCAGCATGCAGGGAGCCACCGGGGAGCTGTTTTTT
>NA|NA|TRBV12-5|TRBJ2-1
CASGVDSDDEQFF
TGTGCTAGTGGTGTGGACTCCGACGATGAGCAGTTCTTC
>NA|NA|TRBV21-1|TRBJ2-5
CASSPVPGQGEETQYF
TGTGCCAGCAGCCCTGTCCCGGGACAGGGGGAAGAGACCCAGTACTTC
>NA|NA|TRBV4-1|TRBJ2-3
CASSQVRVTDTQYF
TGCGCCAGCAGCCAAGTCAGGGTCACAGATACGCAGTATTTT
>NA|NA|TRBV4-1|TRBJ1-5
CASSQGWGRSNQPQHF
TGCGCCAGCAGCCAAGGGTGGGGGAGGAGCAATCAGCCCCAGCATTTT
>TRBD2|NA|TRBV11-1|TRBJ2-1
CASSLALAGVNEQFF
TGTGCCAGCAGCTTAGCGTTAGCGGGAGTCAATGAGCAGTTCTTC
>NA|NA|TRBV28|TRBJ1-6
CASSPSPREDLHF
TGTGCCAGCAGCCCTAGCCCCAGGGAGGACCTCCACTTT
>NA|NA|TRBV18|TRBJ1-1
CASSLRQAPVTEAFF
TGTGCCAGCTCACTCCGACAGGCCCCGGTCACTGAAGCTTTCTTT
>NA|NA|TRBV4-3|TRBJ1-1
CASSQPGFDAEAFF
TGCGCCAGCAGCCAACCGGGGTTTGACGCTGAAGCTTTCTTT
>TRBD1|NA|TRBV27|TRBJ2-7
CASSSGWGKTGSYEQYF
TGTGCCAGCAGTTCTGGGTGGGGGAAGACAGGGTCCTACGAGCAGTACTTC
>NA|once|TRBV6-1|TRBJ2-1
CASSESYEQFF
TGTGCCAGCAGTGAAAGCTATGAGCAGTTCTTC
>TRBD1|NA|TRBV10-3|TRBJ2-1
CAISRSQGGDGNEQFF
TGTGCCATCAGCCGATCTCAAGGGGGCGACGGCAATGAGCAGTTCTTC
>TRBD2|NA|TRBV5-6|TRBJ2-5
CASSPLGTSGKETQYF
TGTGCCAGCAGCCCTTTGGGGACTAGCGGGAAAGAGACCCAGTACTTC
>NA|few|TRBV30|TRBJ1-1
CAWKRSANTEAFF
TGTGCCTGGAAAAGAAGTGCGAACACTGAAGCTTTCTTT
>NA|few|TRBV19|TRBJ1-2
CASSDRDYGYTF
TGTGCCAGTAGCGACAGAGACTATGGCTACACCTTC
>TRBD1|NA|TRBV5-8|TRBJ1-4
CASRSPGQGFEKLFF
TGTGCCAGCAGATCCCCGGGACAGGGGTTTGAAAAACTGTTTTTT
>NA|NA|TRBV18|TRBJ1-5
CASSPGEGALLNQPQHF
TGTGCCAGCTCACCAGGAGAAGGGGCATTGCTCAATCAGCCCCAGCATTTT
>TRBD1|NA|TRBV9|TRBJ2-1
CASSGTGAEQFF
TGTGCCAGCAGCGGGACAGGAGCAGAGCAGTTCTTC
>TRBD1|NA|TRBV9|TRBJ2-7
CASSVFPGTGVVYF
TGTGCCAGCAGCGTATTCCCCGGGACAGGGGTTGTATACTTC
>NA|NA|TRBV5-1|TRBJ1-4
CASSLSGSEKLFF
TGCGCCAGCAGCTTGTCGGGGAGCGAAAAACTGTTTTTT
>NA|many|TRBV28|TRBJ2-5
CASSLSSLRETQYF
TGTGCCAGCAGTTTGAGTTCATTGCGGGAGACCCAGTACTTC
>TRBD2|NA|TRBV5-6|TRBJ2-1
CASSAVVAGGLNEQFF
TGTGCCAGCAGCGCTGTCGTAGCGGGAGGTCTCAATGAGCAGTTCTTC
>NA|NA|TRBV5-1|TRBJ1-1
CASSLRQAERNTEAFF
TGCGCCAGCAGCTTGCGACAGGCGGAACGGAACACTGAAGCTTTCTTT
>NA|NA|TRBV7-9|TRBJ2-7
CASSLWSYEQYF
TGTGCCAGCAGCTTGTGGTCCTACGAGCAGTACTTC
>NA|NA|TRBV29-1|TRBJ2-5
CSVTRTGRDETQYF
TGCAGCGTAACCCGGACAGGGAGGGACGAGACCCAGTACTTC
>TRBD2|NA|TRBV4-3|TRBJ2-5
CASSRGTSGQAAQYF
TGCGCCAGCAGCCGAGGGACTAGCGGTCAGGCGGCCCAGTACTTC
>TRBD2|NA|TRBV10-3|TRBJ2-2
CAISEWGGNTGELFF
TGTGCCATCAGTGAATGGGGGGGGAACACCGGGGAGCTGTTTTTT
>NA|NA|TRBV19|TRBJ2-2
CASTYSGANTGELFF
TGTGCCAGTACCTATAGCGGCGCGAACACCGGGGAGCTGTTTTTT
>TRBD2|NA|TRBV7-6|TRBJ2-1
CASSLARVWSSGSNEQFF
TGTGCCAGCAGCTTAGCGCGGGTTTGGTCTAGCGGATCCAATGAGCAGTTCTTC
>TRBD2|NA|TRBV28|TRBJ2-2
CASISLAGAGELFF
TGTGCCAGCATTAGTCTAGCGGGAGCCGGGGAGCTGTTTTTT
>NA|NA|TRBV21-1|TRBJ1-1
CASSKAGQKAFF
TGTGCCAGCAGCAAAGCGGGACAAAAAGCTTTCTTT
>TRBD1|NA|TRBV18|TRBJ1-3
CASSPGTASSGNTIYF
TGTGCCAGCTCACCCGGGACAGCCTCCTCTGGAAACACCATATATTTT
>TRBD1|many|TRBV5-1|TRBJ2-7
CASSLWGGQGLGEEQYF
TGCGCCAGCAGCTTGTGGGGCGGACAGGGTCTGGGGGAGGAGCAGTACTTC
>TRBD2|once|TRBV29-1|TRBJ2-1
CSVGTSEYYNGGFF
TGCAGCGTTGGGACTAGCGAGTATTACAATGGAGGGTTCTTC
>NA|NA|TRBV21-1|TRBJ2-7
CASSKRKHQPYEQYF
TGTGCCAGCAGCAAAAGGAAACACCAGCCCTACGAGCAGTACTTC
>NA|NA|TRBV30|TRBJ1-1
CAWSSWANTEAFF
TGTGCCTGGAGTAGTTGGGCGAACACTGAAGCTTTCTTT
>TRBD1|once|TRBV19|TRBJ2-7
CASSLDRGYEQYF
TGTGCCAGTTCCTTGGACAGGGGCTACGAGCAGTACTTC
>NA|few|TRBV4-3|TRBJ2-3
CASSQLSTDTQYF
TGCGCCAGCAGCCAACTTAGCACAGATACGCAGTATTTT
>TRBD2|NA|TRBV18|TRBJ2-1
CASSNAGTSGTNEQFF
TGTGCCAGCTCAAACGCCGGGACTAGCGGAACCAATGAGCAGTTCTTC
>NA|NA|TRBV2|TRBJ1-5
CASSGDNQPQHF
TGTGCCAGCAGTGGGGACAATCAGCCCCAGCATTTT
>TRBD1|NA|TRBV7-2|TRBJ1-4
CASSFGTGANEKLFF
TGTGCCAGCAGCTTCGGGACAGGGGCTAATGAAAAACTGTTTTTT
>TRBD2|NA|TRBV9|TRBJ2-2
CASSPSGGAGELFF
TGTGCCAGCAGCCCGTCGGGAGGAGCCGGGGAGCTGTTTTTT